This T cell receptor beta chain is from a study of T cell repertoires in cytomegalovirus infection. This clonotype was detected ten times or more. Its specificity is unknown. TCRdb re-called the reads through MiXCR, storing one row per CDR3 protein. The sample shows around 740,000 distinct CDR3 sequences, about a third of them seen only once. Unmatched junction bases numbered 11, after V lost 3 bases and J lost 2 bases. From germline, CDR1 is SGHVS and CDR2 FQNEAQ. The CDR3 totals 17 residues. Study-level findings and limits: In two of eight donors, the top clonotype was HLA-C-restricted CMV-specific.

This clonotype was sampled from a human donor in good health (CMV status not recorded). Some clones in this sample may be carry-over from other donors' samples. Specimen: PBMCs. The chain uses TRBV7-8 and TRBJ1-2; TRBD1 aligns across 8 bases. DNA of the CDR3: TGTGCCAGCAGCTTGGCCCGGACAGGGCTGGACAACTATGGCTACACCTTC. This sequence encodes CASSLARTGLDNYGYTF. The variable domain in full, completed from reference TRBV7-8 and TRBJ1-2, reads GAGVSQSPRYKVAKRGQDVALRCDPISGHVSLFWYQQALGQGPEFLTYFQNEAQLDKSGLPSDRFFAERPEGSVSTLKIQRTQQEDSAVYLCASSLARTGLDNYGYTFGSGTRLTVV.